This T cell receptor (beta chain) is drawn from a study of T cell responses to AZD1222 COVID-19 vaccine (dated by TCRdb to the early 2020s). Some background on the complete study: AZD1222 recipients given second doses at about 4 weeks or at about 12 weeks were pooled, since spike-specific TCR depth and breadth were not found to differ between the two schedules. A total of just over 230 trial participants underwent TCR sequencing, of whom 200 to 220 received two doses of AZD1222 and about 25 received two doses of the MenACWY control vaccine. Trial participants were enrolled by age into 18-55, 56-69 and 70-plus year subgroups, with roughly 160, 29 and 62 TCR-sequenced participants respectively. What the authors observed across the whole study: Reportedly, close to half of the unique spike-specific TCRs recognized epitopes lying outside the regions that are mutated in the B.1.351 and B.1.1.7 variants. After two AZD1222 doses, spike-specific TCR breadth and depth were significantly higher than at day 0 and than in MenACWY recipients. Vaccine-associated CD4 TCRs spanned the whole spike protein, with dominant responses in regions 160-218 and 743-854. Because no samples from the day 14 peak response were available, repertoires could be characterized only after the peak T cell response. Conclusions about previously exposed vaccinees are limited because only five to seven AZD1222 recipients were SARS-CoV-2 seropositive at baseline. Participants were mostly white British, with more females than males. The authors suggested clonal diversity may have been underestimated. The 56-69-year group was small, and its depth increase did not reach significance, likely because of low power.

The label giving this sample's time point can be read as: baseline before first vaccination. Samples from vaccinated people were obtained from the UK trials COV001 and COV002, which included a single-blind randomized controlled phase 2/3 trial of AZD1222 (ChAdOx1 nCoV-19) in healthy adults. For TCRbeta chain sequencing, PBMC samples from trial participants were taken at day 0 and at day 28 after the second dose. The CDR3 regions of human TCRbeta chains were analyzed by immunosequencing. Concerning the study's data processing: TCRs in the repertoires were matched against a reference library of SARS-CoV-2-specific TCRs that had been generated with the MIRA antigen-specificity platform. Breadth was defined as the fraction of unique TCRs that were SARS-CoV-2-associated, and depth was defined as the fraction of total T cells that were SARS-CoV-2-associated. Using the MIRA data, every spike-specific TCR was mapped to the spike region that the TCR reacted to and assigned to either a CD4 or a CD8 class. Log10-transformed breadth and depth values were compared by one-way ANOVA with Sidak's multiple comparisons tests. The immuneACCESS repertoire file appears here via TCRdb, limited to in-frame rearrangements. These files lack a portion of the clones; in checked studies, under half of the deficit traces to unresolved V genes, and the cause of the others is not known. V and J calls and clone size are copied from that table; D and trimming were computed from the DNA. For this sample there are around 170,000 clones; roughly 93% appear just once. Approximately 0.98% of the sample rests with the top ten.

Of note for this clone: Its recognized antigen is unknown. One base away there is no much larger clone; base qualities are not given.

The CDR3 spans 11 residues, from the cysteine through the phenylalanine. Only the CDR3 region is kept as DNA, spanning 33 bases read in frame from base 1. V and J are truncated by 3 bases and 4 bases respectively, leaving an intervening sequence of 4 bases. From a lookup of the germline V gene, CDR1 and CDR2 are LGHNT and FRNRAP. The sample here was peripheral blood, taken on day 0 of AZD1222 vaccination. This receptor chain uses TRBV12-5 and TRBJ2-7, with no confidently assigned D gene. This TCR came from an adult in good health. The DNA sequence follows: TGTGCTAGTGGTTTATTATACGAGCAGTACTTC. This codes for CASGLLYEQYF. The CDR3 plus the reference TRBV12-5 and TRBJ2-7 genes for the other parts give the full variable domain: DARVTQTPRHKVTEMGQEVTMRCQPILGHNTVFWYRQTMMQGLELLAYFRNRAPLDDSGMPKDRFSAEMPDATLATLKIQPSEPRDSAVYFCASGLLYEQYFGPGTRLTVT.